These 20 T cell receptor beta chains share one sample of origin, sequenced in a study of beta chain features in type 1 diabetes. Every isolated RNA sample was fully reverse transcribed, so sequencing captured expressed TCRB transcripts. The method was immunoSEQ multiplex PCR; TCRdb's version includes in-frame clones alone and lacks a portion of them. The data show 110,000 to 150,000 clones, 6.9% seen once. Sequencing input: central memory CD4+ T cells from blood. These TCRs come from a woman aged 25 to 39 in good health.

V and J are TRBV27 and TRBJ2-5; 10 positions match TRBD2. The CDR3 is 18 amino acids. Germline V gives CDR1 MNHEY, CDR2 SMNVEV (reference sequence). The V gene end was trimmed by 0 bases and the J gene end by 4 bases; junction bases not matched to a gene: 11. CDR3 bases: TGTGCCAGCAGTTTATCGGTAGCGGGAGGTAACGGGGGAGAGACCCAGTACTTC. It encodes CASSLSVAGGNGGETQYF.

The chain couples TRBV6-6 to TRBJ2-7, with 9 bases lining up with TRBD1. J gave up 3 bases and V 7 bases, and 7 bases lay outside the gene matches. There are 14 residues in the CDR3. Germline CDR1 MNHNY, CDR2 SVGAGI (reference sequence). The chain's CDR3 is CASTKGQGSYEQYF. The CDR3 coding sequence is TGTGCCAGCACCAAGGGACAGGGTAGCTACGAGCAGTACTTC.

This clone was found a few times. In nucleotides, the CDR3 is TGTGCCAGTAGTCGACTGGAAGCCTACAATGAGCAGTTCTTC. This encodes CASSRLEAYNEQFF. The chain links TRBV19 to TRBJ2-1, with D hard to call. Germline assignment: CDR1 LNHDA and CDR2 SQIVND (reference sequence). This CDR3 has 14 amino acids. V was pared by 5 bases and J by 2 bases, with 10 bases between. The full variable domain, with the rest looked up from reference TRBV19 and TRBJ2-1, is DGGITQSPKYLFRKEGQNVTLSCEQNLNHDAMYWYRQDPGQGLRLIYYSQIVNDFQKGDIAEGYSVSREKKESFPLTVTSAQKNPTAFYLCASSRLEAYNEQFFGPGTRLTVL.

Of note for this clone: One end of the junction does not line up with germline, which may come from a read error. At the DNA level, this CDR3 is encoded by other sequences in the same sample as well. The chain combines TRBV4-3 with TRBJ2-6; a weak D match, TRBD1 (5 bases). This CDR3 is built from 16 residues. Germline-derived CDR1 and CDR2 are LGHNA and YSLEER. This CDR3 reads CASSHPGSSGANVLTF. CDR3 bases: TGCGCCAGCAGCCACCCAGGTTCCTCTGGGGCCAACGTCCTGACTTTT.

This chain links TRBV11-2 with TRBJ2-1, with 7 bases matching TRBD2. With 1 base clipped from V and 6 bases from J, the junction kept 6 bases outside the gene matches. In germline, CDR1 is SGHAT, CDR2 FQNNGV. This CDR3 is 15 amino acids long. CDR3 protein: CASSLAGLAANEQFF. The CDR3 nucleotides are TGTGCCAGCAGCTTAGCGGGTCTAGCGGCCAATGAGCAGTTCTTC. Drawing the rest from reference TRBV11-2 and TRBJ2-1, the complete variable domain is EAGVAQSPRYKIIEKRQSVAFWCNPISGHATLYWYQQILGQGPKLLIQFQNNGVVDDSQLPKDRFSAERLKGVDSTLKIQPAKLEDSAVYLCASSLAGLAANEQFFGPGTRLTVL.

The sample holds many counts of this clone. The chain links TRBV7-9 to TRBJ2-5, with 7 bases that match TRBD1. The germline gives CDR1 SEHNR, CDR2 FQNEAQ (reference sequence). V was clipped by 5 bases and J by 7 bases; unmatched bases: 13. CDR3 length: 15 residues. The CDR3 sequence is CASSRDRGSRGTQYF. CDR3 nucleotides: TGTGCCAGCAGCCGGGACAGAGGGAGTCGAGGGACCCAGTACTTC.

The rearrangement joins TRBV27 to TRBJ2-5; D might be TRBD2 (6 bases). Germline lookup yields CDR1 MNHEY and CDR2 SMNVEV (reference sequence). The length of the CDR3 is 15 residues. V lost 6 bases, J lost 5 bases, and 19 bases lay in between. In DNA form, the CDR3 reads TGTGCCAGCAGATATAGCGGTAGGGTCGAGGAGACCCAGTACTTC. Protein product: CASRYSGRVEETQYF.

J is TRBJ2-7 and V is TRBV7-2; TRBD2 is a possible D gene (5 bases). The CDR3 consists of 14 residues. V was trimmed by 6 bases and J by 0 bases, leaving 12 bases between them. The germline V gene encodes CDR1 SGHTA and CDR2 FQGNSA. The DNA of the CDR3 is TGTGCCAGCAGTTATTGGGAGAACTCCTACGAGCAGTACTTC. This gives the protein CASSYWENSYEQYF.

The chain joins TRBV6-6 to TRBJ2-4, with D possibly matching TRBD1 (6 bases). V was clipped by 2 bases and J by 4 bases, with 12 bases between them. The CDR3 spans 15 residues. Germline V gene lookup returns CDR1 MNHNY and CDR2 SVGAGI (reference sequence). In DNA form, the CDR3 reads TGTGCCAGCAGTTACATCACAGGGAAAAAAAACATTCAGTACTTC. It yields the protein CASSYITGKKNIQYF.

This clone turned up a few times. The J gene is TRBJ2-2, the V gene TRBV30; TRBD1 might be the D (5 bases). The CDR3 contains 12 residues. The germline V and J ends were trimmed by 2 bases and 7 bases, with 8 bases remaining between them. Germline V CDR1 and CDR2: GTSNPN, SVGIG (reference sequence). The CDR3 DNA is TGTGCCTGGAGTTGGCAGGGCGGGGAGCTGTTTTTT. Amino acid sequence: CAWSWQGGELFF.

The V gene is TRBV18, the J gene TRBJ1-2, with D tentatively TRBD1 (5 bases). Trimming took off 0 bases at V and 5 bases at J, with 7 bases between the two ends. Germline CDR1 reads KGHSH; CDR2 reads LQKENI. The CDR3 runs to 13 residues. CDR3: CASSPPDSYGYTF. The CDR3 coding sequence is TGTGCCAGCTCACCACCAGACAGTTATGGCTACACCTTC.

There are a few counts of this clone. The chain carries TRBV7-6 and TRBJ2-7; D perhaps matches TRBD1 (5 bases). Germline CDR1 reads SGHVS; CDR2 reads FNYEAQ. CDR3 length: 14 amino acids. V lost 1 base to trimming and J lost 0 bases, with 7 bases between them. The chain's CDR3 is CASSLGTLSYEQYF. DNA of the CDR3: TGTGCCAGCAGCTTAGGGACACTCTCCTACGAGCAGTACTTC.

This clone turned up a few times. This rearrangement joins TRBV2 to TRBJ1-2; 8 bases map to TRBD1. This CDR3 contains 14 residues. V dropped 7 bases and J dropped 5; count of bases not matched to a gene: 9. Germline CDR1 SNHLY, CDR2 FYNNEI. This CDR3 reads CASKPQGAGYGYTF. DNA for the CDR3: TGTGCCAGCAAACCTCAGGGGGCAGGTTATGGCTACACCTTC.

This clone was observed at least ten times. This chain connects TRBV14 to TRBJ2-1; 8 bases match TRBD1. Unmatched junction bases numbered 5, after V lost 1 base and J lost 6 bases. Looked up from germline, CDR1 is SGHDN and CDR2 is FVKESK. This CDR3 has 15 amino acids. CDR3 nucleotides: TGTGCCAGCAGCCAAGGGACAGGGTACGGCAATGAGCAGTTCTTC. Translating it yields CASSQGTGYGNEQFF.

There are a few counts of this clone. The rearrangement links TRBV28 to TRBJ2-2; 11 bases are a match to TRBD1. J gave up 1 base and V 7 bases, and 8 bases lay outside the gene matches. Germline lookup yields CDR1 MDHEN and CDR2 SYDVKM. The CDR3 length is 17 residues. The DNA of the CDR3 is TGTGCCAGCACCAGGGGACAGGGGGATGAGAACACCGGGGAGCTGTTTTTT. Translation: CASTRGQGDENTGELFF.

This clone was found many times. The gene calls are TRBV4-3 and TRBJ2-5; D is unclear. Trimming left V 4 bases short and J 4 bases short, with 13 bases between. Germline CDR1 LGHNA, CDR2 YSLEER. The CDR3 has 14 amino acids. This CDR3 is CASSRAESPETQYF. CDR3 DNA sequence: TGCGCCAGCAGCCGGGCTGAGTCTCCAGAGACCCAGTACTTC.

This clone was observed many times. The CDR3 DNA reads as TGTGCCAGCATGCGGGAACCGCTCTACGAGCAGTACTTC. Translating gives CASMREPLYEQYF. This sequence joins TRBV2 and TRBJ2-7; D perhaps matches TRBD2 (6 bases). Trimming removed 7 bases at V and 3 bases at J, with 13 bases between. Germline V lookup: CDR1 SNHLY, CDR2 FYNNEI. The CDR3 contains 13 residues.

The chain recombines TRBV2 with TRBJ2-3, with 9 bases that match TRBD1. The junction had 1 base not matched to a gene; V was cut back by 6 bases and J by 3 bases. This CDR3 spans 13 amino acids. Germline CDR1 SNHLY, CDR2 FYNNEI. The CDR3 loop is CASRDRGTDTQYF. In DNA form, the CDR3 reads TGTGCCAGCAGGGACAGGGGAACAGATACGCAGTATTTT.

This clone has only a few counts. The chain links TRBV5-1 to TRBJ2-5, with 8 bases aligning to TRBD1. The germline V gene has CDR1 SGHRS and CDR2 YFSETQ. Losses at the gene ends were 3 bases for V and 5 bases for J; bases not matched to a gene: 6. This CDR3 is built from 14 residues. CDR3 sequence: CASSSQGARETQYF. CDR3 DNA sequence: TGCGCCAGCAGCTCTCAGGGGGCCCGGGAGACCCAGTACTTC.

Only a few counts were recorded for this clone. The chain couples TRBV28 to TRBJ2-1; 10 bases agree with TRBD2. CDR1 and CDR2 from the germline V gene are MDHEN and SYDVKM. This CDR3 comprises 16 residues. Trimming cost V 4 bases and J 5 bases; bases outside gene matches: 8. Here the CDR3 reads CASSSPPGLANNEQFF. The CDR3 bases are TGTGCCAGCAGTTCCCCCCCGGGACTAGCGAACAATGAGCAGTTCTTC.